Here is one T cell receptor (beta chain) with its context. This clone's antigen is unknown. The sample holds no much larger clone one base away, and base qualities are not on file. This record comes from a study of Ad26.COV2.S vaccination and SARS-CoV-2 variants (dated by TCRdb to the early 2020s). For context, the study as a whole: Donors in the vaccine arm were drawn from COV1001, a multicentre, randomized, double-blind, placebo-controlled phase I-IIa trial testing Ad26.COV2.S in healthy adults. Ad26.COV2.S was administered intramuscularly at 5 x 10^10 or 1 x 10^11 viral particles, either as a single shot or as two shots given 56 days apart. TCRbeta repertoire sequencing was used to assess the specificity and breadth of SARS-CoV-2-reactive T cell receptors after Ad26.COV2.S vaccination. The TCR-sequenced set comprised about 30 samples: approximately 19 Ad26.COV2.S vaccine recipients, 5 placebo recipients and 8 SARS-CoV-2 convalescent individuals. Trial participants were randomized into five groups of five, in which low-dose or high-dose Ad26.COV2.S was given once or twice, or placebo was given on both occasions. Investigators remained blinded to trial group allocation during experiments and outcome assessment. Results and caveats for the whole study, not just this receptor: The study was not powered to compare responses between vaccine doses or regimens. Compared with placebo recipients, Ad26.COV2.S recipients showed higher spike-specific TCR breadth (P = 0.0014). According to the authors, total T cell responses may have been underestimated by the TCR breadth and depth analyses. Vaccine and placebo recipients had similar non-spike TCR breadth, a finding consistent with the vaccine containing only spike. Substantial breadth of spike-specific CD8+ and CD4+ T cell responses was reported after vaccination.

Taken with the paper, the label for treatment or condition translates to: about 20 received Ad26.COV2.S at low or high dose, single or two shots; several received placebo; per-sample allocation not given. Repertoires of vaccine and placebo recipients were sequenced from samples collected on day 63 after the first injection. Between 29 July and 7 August 2020, Cohort 1b enrolled approximately 26 adults aged 18-55 years at one site in Boston, USA. Ad26.COV2.S was a replication-incompetent adenovirus type 26 vector expressing a prefusion-stabilized SARS-CoV-2 spike protein from the original Wuhan strain. Unmatched junction bases come to 2, with V trimmed by 2 bases and J by 2 bases. As encoded in the germline V gene (reference sequence), CDR1 is LGHDT while CDR2 is YNNKEL. The CDR3 goes from the cysteine to the phenylalanine over 15 residues. The retained sequence is limited to the CDR3, 45 bases, with the frame set at the first base.

The immunoSEQ Assay was used to sequence TCRbeta CDR3 regions. After extraction, genomic DNA underwent amplification by bias-controlled multiplex PCR, followed by high-throughput sequencing. The paper's data handling went like this. To quantify the absolute abundance of every unique TCRbeta CDR3 region, sequences were collapsed and filtered. T cell fraction was estimated by normalizing TCRbeta template counts to usable DNA, which was measured by amplifying reference genes present in all nucleated cells. Repertoire TCRs were annotated as SARS-CoV-2-specific when V gene, CDR3 amino acid sequence and J gene were exactly matched to a known reactive TCR set. The reference SARS-CoV-2 TCR set was derived from MIRA and filtered for enrichment in COVID-19-positive ImmuneCODE repertoires, a step that removed public or cross-reactive TCRs. Drawing on the MIRA antigens, annotated TCRs were analysed further at the level of specific ORF or position within ORF. Depth was the summed frequency of annotated unique rearrangements, while breadth was defined as annotated unique rearrangements over total unique productive rearrangements. Two-sided Wilcoxon rank-sum tests were applied when comparing TCR breadth between groups. In its TCRdb copy, this immuneACCESS table keeps in-frame sequences only and misses some clones. Where compared with another copy, unresolved V genes explain less than half of these, and the others have no known cause. V and J calls and clone size come straight from that table; D and trimming were deduced from the DNA. The sample table records 500,000 or so clones; about 91% of these occur just once. The ten largest clones take up around 2.6% of the sample.

The rearranged segments are TRBV3-1 (or the pseudogene TRBV3-2) and TRBJ2-7; 11 bases in between match TRBD2. This sequence originates from a person between 18 and 59 years old who received the Ad26.COV2.S COVID-19 vaccine or a placebo. Sequenced here: peripheral blood, sampled in a trial of Ad26.COV2.S vaccine versus placebo. The CDR3: CASSQNSGGAYEQYF. The nucleotides are TGTGCCAGCAGCCAAAATAGCGGGGGGGCCTACGAGCAGTACTTC.